The sample holds a few counts of the clone carrying this TCR beta chain. TCRdb re-called the 5' RACE reads with MiXCR, one entry per CDR3 protein. Of roughly 550,000 distinct CDR3 sequences listed, around 21% are singletons. This entry comes from a study of T-cell memory formation after mild COVID-19. Germline V gives CDR1 SGHTA, CDR2 FQGNSA. The V and J ends lost 5 bases and 2 bases, in that order; junction bases with no gene match: 6. The CDR3 has 16 amino acids. This sequence joins TRBV7-2 and TRBJ2-1, with TRBD2 identical over 10 bases. The receptor was isolated from an adult woman who had mild COVID-19 (a few samples of this study predate the infection). Cell type and time point are not known. Sequencing input: PBMCs or a T cell subset sorted from them (not recorded which). CDR3 loop: CASSDPSGGAYNEQFF. The CDR3 DNA follows: TGTGCCAGCAGCGACCCCAGCGGGGGGGCCTACAATGAGCAGTTCTTC.